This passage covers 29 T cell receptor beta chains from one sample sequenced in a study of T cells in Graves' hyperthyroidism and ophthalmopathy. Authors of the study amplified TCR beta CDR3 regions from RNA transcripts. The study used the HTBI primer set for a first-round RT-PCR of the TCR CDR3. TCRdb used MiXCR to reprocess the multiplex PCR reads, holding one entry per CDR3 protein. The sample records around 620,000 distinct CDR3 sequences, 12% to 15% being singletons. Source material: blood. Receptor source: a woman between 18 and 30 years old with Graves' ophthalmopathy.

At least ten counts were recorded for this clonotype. The CDR3 loop reads CASSLVPDPYEKLFF. The CDR3 region has the DNA TGTGCCAGCAGCTTAGTGCCAGATCCCTATGAAAAACTGTTTTTT. The V gene is TRBV7-2, the J gene TRBJ1-4; D gene unclear. In germline, CDR1 is SGHTA, CDR2 FQGNSA. This CDR3 is 15 amino acids long. Trimming left V 1 base short and J 6 bases short, with 12 bases between.

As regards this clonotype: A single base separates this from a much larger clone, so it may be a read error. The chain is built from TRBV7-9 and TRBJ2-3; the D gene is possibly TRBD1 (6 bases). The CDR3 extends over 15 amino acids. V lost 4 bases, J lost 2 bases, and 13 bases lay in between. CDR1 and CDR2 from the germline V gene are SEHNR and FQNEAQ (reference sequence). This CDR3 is CASSSGTSITDTQYF. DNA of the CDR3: TGTGCCAGCAGCTCCGGGACATCTATCACAGATACGCAGTATTTT.

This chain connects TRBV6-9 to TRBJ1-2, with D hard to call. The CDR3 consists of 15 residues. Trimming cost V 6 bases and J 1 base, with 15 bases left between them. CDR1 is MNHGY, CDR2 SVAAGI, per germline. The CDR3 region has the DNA TGTGCCAGCAGCTACTTCAGCGAAGTTAACTATGGCTACACCTTC. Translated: CASSYFSEVNYGYTF.

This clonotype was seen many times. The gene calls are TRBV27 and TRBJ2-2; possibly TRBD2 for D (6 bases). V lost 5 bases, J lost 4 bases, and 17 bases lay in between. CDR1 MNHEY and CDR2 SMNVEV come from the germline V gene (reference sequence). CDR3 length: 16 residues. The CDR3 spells CASSRPERGITGELFF. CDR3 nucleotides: TGTGCCAGCAGTCGCCCAGAACGCGGGATCACCGGGGAGCTGTTTTTT.

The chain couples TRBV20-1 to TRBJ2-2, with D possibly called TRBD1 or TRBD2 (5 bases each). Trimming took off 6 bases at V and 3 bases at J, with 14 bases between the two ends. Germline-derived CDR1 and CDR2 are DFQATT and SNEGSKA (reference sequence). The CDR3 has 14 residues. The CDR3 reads CSATGTLDTGELFF. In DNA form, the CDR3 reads TGCAGTGCCACCGGGACCCTAGACACCGGGGAGCTGTTTTTT.

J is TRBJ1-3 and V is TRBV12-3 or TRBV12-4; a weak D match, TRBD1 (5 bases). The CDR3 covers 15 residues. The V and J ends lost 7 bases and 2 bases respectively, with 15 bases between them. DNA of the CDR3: TGTGCCAGCAAAACTCTCAGGGATCCTGGAAACACCATATATTTT. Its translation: CASKTLRDPGNTIYF.

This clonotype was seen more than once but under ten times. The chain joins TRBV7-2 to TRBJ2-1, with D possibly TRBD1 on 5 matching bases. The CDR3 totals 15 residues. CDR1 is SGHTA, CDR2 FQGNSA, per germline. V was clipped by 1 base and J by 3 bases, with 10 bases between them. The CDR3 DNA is TGTGCCAGCAGCTTAGATCGTGACAGCTACAATGAGCAGTTCTTC. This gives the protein CASSLDRDSYNEQFF.

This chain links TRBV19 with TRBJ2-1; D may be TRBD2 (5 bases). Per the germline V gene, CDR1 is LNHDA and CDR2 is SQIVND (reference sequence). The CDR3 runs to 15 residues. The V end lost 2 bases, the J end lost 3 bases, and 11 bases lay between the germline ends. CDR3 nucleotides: TGTGCCAGTAGTATAACCCATGACTACTACAATGAGCAGTTCTTC. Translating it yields CASSITHDYYNEQFF.

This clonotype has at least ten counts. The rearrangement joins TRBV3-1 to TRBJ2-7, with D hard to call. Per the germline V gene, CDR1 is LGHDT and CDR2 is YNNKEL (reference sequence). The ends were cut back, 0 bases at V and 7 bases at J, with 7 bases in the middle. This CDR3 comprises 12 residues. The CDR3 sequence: CASSQDEREQYF. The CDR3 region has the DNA TGTGCCAGCAGCCAAGATGAGAGAGAGCAGTACTTC.

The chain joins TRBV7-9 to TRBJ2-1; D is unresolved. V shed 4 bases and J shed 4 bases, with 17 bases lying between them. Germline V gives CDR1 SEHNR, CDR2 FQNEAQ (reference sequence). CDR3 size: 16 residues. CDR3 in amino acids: CASSSRLEWLYNEQFF. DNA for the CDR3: TGTGCCAGCAGCTCCAGACTGGAGTGGTTATACAATGAGCAGTTCTTC. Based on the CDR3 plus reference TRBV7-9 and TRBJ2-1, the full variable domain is DTGVSQNPRHKITKRGQNVTFRCDPISEHNRLYWYRQTLGQGPEFLTYFQNEAQLEKSRLLSDRFSAERPKGSFSTLEIQRTEQGDSAMYLCASSSRLEWLYNEQFFGPGTRLTVL.

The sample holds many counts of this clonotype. This chain's CDR3 is CASSQRTGPGPQHF. The CDR3 DNA reads TGTGCCAGCAGCCAACGGACAGGCCCGGGGCCCCAGCATTTT. The V gene is TRBV3-1, the J gene TRBJ1-5; the match to TRBD1 covers 7 bases. Germline assignment: CDR1 LGHDT and CDR2 YNNKEL (reference sequence). Unmatched junction bases numbered 7, after V lost 2 bases and J lost 9 bases. The CDR3 extends over 14 amino acids. The variable domain in full, with the rest retrieved from reference TRBV3-1 and TRBJ1-5, is DTAVSQTPKYLVTQMGNDKSIKCEQNLGHDTMYWYKQDSKKFLKIMFSYNNKELIINETVPNRFSPKSPDKAHLNLHINSLELGDSAVYFCASSQRTGPGPQHFGDGTRLSIL.

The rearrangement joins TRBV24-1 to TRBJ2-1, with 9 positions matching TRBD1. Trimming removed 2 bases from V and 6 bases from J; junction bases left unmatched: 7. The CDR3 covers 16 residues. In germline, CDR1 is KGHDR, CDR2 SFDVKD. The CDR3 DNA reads TGTGCCACCAGTGATTCCGGGACAGGGCGATTCAATGAGCAGTTCTTC. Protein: CATSDSGTGRFNEQFF.

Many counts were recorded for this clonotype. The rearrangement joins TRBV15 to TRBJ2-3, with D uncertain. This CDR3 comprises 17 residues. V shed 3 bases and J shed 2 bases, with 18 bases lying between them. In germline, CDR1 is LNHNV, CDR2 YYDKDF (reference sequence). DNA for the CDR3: TGTGCCACCAGCAGCGTGACGCCGGAGAGAGTCACAGATACGCAGTATTTT. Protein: CATSSVTPERVTDTQYF.

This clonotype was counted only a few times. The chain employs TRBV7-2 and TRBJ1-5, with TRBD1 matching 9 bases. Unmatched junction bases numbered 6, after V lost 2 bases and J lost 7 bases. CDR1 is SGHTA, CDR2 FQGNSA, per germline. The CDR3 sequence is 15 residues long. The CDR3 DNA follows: TGTGCCAGCAGCTTAATACAGGGGGCATCACAGCCCCAGCATTTT. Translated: CASSLIQGASQPQHF. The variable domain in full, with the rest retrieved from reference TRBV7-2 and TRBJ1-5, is GAGVSQSPSNKVTEKGKDVELRCDPISGHTALYWYRQSLGQGLEFLIYFQGNSAPDKSGLPSDRFSAERTGGSVSTLTIQRTQQEDSAVYLCASSLIQGASQPQHFGDGTRLSIL.

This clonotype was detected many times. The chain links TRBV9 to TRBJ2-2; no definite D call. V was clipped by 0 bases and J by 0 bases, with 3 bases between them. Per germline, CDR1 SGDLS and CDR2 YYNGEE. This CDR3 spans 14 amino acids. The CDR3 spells CASSVEANTGELFF. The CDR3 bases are TGTGCCAGCAGCGTAGAGGCGAACACCGGGGAGCTGTTTTTT. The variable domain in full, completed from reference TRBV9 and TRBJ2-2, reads DSGVTQTPKHLITATGQRVTLRCSPRSGDLSVYWYQQSLDQGLQFLIQYYNGEERAKGNILERFSAQQFPDLHSELNLSSLELGDSALYFCASSVEANTGELFFGEGSRLTVL.

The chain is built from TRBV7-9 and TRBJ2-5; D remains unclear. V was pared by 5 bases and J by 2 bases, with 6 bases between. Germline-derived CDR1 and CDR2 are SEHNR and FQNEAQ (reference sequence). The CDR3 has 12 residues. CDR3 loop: CASSRWQETQYF. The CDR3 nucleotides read TGTGCCAGCAGCCGGTGGCAAGAGACCCAGTACTTC.

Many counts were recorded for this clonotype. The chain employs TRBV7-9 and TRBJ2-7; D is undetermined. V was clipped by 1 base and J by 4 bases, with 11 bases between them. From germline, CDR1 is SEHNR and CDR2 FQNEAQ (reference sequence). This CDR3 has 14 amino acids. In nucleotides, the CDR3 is TGTGCCAGCAGCTTAGGGCAGACAACGTACGAGCAGTACTTC. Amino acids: CASSLGQTTYEQYF.

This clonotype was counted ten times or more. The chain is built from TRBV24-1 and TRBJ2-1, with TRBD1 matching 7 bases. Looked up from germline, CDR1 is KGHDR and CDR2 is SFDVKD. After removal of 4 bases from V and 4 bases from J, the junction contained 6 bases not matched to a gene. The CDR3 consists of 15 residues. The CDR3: CATSDPRTGYNEQFF. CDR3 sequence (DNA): TGTGCCACCAGTGACCCCCGGACAGGTTACAATGAGCAGTTCTTC.

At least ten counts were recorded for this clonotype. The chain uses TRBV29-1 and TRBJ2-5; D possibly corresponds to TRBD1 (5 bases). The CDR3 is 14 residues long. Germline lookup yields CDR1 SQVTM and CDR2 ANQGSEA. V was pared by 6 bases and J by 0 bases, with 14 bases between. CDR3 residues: CSVDSTEYQETQYF. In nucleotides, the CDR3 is TGCAGCGTGGATTCGACAGAGTACCAAGAGACCCAGTACTTC.

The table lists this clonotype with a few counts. The CDR3 protein is CASSKGLVTEAFF. The CDR3 region has the DNA TGTGCCAGTAGTAAGGGATTGGTGACTGAAGCTTTCTTT. The rearrangement uses TRBV19 and TRBJ1-1; D is undetermined. Trimming removed 4 bases at V and 5 bases at J, with 11 bases between. This CDR3 has 13 amino acids. Germline V CDR1 and CDR2: LNHDA, SQIVND (reference sequence).

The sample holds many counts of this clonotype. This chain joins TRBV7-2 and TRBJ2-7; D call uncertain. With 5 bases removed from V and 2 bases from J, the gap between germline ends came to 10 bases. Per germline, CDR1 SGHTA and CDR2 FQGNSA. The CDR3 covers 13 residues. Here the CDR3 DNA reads TGTGCCAGCAGCCAAGGGCCTGCCTACGAGCAGTACTTC. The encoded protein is CASSQGPAYEQYF.

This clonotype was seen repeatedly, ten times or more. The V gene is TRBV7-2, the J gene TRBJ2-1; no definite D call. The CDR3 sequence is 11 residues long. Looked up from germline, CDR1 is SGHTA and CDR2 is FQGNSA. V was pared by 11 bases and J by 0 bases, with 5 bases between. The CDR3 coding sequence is TGTGCCGTGTCCTCCTACAATGAGCAGTTCTTC. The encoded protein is CAVSSYNEQFF.

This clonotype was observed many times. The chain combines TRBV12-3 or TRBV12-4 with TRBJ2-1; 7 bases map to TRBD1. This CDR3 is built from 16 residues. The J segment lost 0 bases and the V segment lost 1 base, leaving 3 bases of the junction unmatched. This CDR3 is CASSLVGDSSYNEQFF. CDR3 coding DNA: TGTGCCAGCAGTTTAGTCGGGGACAGCTCCTACAATGAGCAGTTCTTC.

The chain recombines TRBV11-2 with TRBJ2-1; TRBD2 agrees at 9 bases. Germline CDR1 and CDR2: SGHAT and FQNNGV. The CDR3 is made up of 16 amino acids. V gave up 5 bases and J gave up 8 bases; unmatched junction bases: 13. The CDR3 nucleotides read TGTGCCAGCAGCCCGGGGGCTAGCGGGACGTTCGATGAGCAGTTCTTC. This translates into CASSPGASGTFDEQFF.

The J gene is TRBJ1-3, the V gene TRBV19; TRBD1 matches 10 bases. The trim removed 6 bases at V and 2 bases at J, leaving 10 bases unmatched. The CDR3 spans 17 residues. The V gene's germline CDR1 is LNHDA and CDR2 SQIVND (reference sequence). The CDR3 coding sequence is TGTGCCAGTAGGCCGGGACAGGGGCGGAGGACTGGAAACACCATATATTTT. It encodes CASRPGQGRRTGNTIYF. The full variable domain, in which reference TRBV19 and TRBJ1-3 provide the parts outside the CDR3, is DGGITQSPKYLFRKEGQNVTLSCEQNLNHDAMYWYRQDPGQGLRLIYYSQIVNDFQKGDIAEGYSVSREKKESFPLTVTSAQKNPTAFYLCASRPGQGRRTGNTIYFGEGSWLTVV.

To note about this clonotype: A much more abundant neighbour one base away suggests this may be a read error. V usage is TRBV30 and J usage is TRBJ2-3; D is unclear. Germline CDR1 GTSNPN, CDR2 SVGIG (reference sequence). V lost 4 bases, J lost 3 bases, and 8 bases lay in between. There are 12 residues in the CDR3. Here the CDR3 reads CAWNPETDTQYF. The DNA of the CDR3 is TGTGCCTGGAACCCGGAGACAGATACGCAGTATTTT.

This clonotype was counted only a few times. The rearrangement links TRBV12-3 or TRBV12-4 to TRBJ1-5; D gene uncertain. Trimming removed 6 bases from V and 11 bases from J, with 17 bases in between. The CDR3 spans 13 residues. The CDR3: CASSRSSGEAQHF. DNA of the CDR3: TGTGCCAGCAGCCGATCGTCTGGGGAGGCCCAGCATTTT.

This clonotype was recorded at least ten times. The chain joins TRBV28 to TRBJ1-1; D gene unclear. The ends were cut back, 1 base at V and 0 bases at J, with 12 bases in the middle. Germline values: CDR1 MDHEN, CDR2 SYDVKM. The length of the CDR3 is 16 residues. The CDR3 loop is CASSLLNSVLNTEAFF. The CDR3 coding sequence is TGTGCCAGCAGTTTATTGAACAGCGTCCTGAACACTGAAGCTTTCTTT.

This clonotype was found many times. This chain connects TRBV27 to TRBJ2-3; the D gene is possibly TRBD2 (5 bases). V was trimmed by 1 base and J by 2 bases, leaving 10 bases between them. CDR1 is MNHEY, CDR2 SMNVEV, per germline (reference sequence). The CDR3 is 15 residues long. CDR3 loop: CASSLWSGFTDTQYF. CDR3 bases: TGTGCCAGCAGTTTATGGTCGGGGTTCACAGATACGCAGTATTTT.